The rows below give T cell receptor beta chains drawn from one sample of a study of shared clonotypes between healthy human individuals. TCRdb keeps only in-frame clones here, not all; method: immunoSEQ multiplex PCR. Seen here are 2 million to 2.5 million clones, 90% to 96% observed once, and the top ten hold more than 0.1%. What was sequenced was naive CD4+ T cells sorted from blood. These receptors all stem from a man aged 18 to 30 in good health. Both conserved end residues are part of each CDR3. A D gene is named only where the DNA matches it firmly. Clone size, where shown, is once, few, many, or a class for clones that have expanded.

J: TRBJ2-7
D: -
V: TRBV29-1
size: -
CDR3: CSVDRPQVSYEQYF
DNA: TGCAGCGTTGATAGGCCCCAGGTTTCCTACGAGCAGTACTTC

J: TRBJ2-7
D: -
V: TRBV7-9
size: -
CDR3: CASSPPGSNYEQYF
DNA: TGTGCCAGCAGCCCCCCGGGGTCGAACTACGAGCAGTACTTC

J: TRBJ1-1
D: -
V: TRBV14
size: -
CDR3: CASSQDPVMNTEAFF
DNA: TGTGCCAGCAGCCAAGATCCAGTAATGAACACTGAAGCTTTCTTT

J: TRBJ2-3
D: TRBD2
V: TRBV5-1
size: -
CDR3: CASSFGTSGRAIDTQYF
DNA: TGCGCCAGCAGCTTCGGGACTAGCGGGAGGGCAATAGATACGCAGTATTTT

J: TRBJ1-6
D: -
V: TRBV25-1
size: -
CDR3: CASSVSSSYNSPLHF
DNA: TGTGCCAGCAGTGTATCCAGCTCCTATAATTCACCCCTCCACTTT

J: TRBJ2-7
D: TRBD2
V: TRBV9
size: -
CDR3: CASSRRGGHHYEQYF
DNA: TGTGCCAGCAGCCGCCGGGGGGGGCACCACTACGAGCAGTACTTC

J: TRBJ2-3
D: TRBD2
V: TRBV7-8
size: -
CDR3: CASSPGKTGGRGDTQYF
DNA: TGTGCCAGCAGCCCCGGAAAGACGGGGGGGCGGGGAGATACGCAGTATTTT

J: TRBJ2-4
D: TRBD1
V: TRBV5-1
size: -
CDR3: CASSPRDRGRGNIQYF
DNA: TGCGCCAGCAGCCCCCGGGACAGGGGGCGCGGAAACATTCAGTACTTC

J: TRBJ1-1
D: -
V: TRBV5-1
size: -
CDR3: CASSPRGPSGFGSTEAFF
DNA: TGCGCCAGCAGCCCAAGGGGACCGAGTGGGTTTGGGAGCACTGAAGCTTTCTTT

J: TRBJ2-7
D: TRBD2
V: TRBV11-3
size: -
CDR3: CASSLGLAGSEQYF
DNA: TGTGCCAGCAGCTTGGGACTAGCGGGATCCGAGCAGTACTTC

J: TRBJ1-2
D: TRBD1
V: TRBV7-2
size: -
CDR3: CASSLAGTASNYGYTF
DNA: TGTGCCAGCAGCTTAGCCGGGACAGCCAGTAACTATGGCTACACCTTC

J: TRBJ2-7
D: -
V: TRBV7-9
size: once
CDR3: CASSRTSYEQYF
DNA: TGTGCCAGCAGCCGTACTTCCTACGAGCAGTACTTC

J: TRBJ2-7
D: -
V: TRBV10-3
size: -
CDR3: CAVKGVDEQYF
DNA: TGTGCCGTCAAGGGGGTAGACGAGCAGTACTTC

J: TRBJ2-7
D: TRBD1
V: TRBV29-1
size: -
CDR3: CSVEDSWTGTNEQYF
DNA: TGCAGCGTTGAAGATTCCTGGACAGGGACAAACGAGCAGTACTTC

J: TRBJ2-1
D: -
V: TRBV14
size: once
CDR3: CASSQLGAYNEQFF
DNA: TGTGCCAGCAGCCAATTGGGGGCTTACAATGAGCAGTTCTTC

J: TRBJ2-1
D: TRBD1
V: TRBV10-3
size: -
CDR3: CAISSTGGNNEQFF
DNA: TGTGCCATCAGTTCGACAGGGGGGAACAATGAGCAGTTCTTC

J: TRBJ1-1
D: TRBD1
V: TRBV6-5
size: -
CDR3: CASSSTGGSEAFF
DNA: TGTGCCAGCAGTTCGACAGGGGGCTCTGAAGCTTTCTTT

J: TRBJ2-1
D: TRBD2
V: TRBV9
size: -
CDR3: CASSGHLAGEYNEQFF
DNA: TGTGCCAGCAGTGGCCACCTAGCGGGAGAGTACAATGAGCAGTTCTTC

J: TRBJ1-1
D: -
V: TRBV30
size: -
CDR3: CAWIRAGWQDEAFF
DNA: TGTGCCTGGATAAGGGCAGGGTGGCAAGATGAAGCTTTCTTT

J: TRBJ2-7
D: -
V: TRBV29-1
size: -
CDR3: CSVEVNSYEQYF
DNA: TGCAGCGTTGAAGTTAACAGCTACGAGCAGTACTTC

J: TRBJ2-5
D: -
V: TRBV5-1
size: -
CDR3: CASSLASMGGQETQYF
DNA: TGCGCCAGCAGCTTGGCTAGTATGGGGGGCCAAGAGACCCAGTACTTC

J: TRBJ2-2
D: -
V: TRBV4-1
size: -
CDR3: CASSQETQSNTGELFF
DNA: TGCGCCAGCAGCCAAGAAACCCAGTCGAACACCGGGGAGCTGTTTTTT

J: TRBJ2-1
D: -
V: TRBV4-2
size: -
CDR3: CASSQASSYNEQFF
DNA: TGTGCCAGCAGCCAAGCTAGCTCCTACAATGAGCAGTTCTTC

J: TRBJ2-7
D: -
V: TRBV28
size: -
CDR3: CASSLRPVEQYF
DNA: TGTGCCAGCAGTTTGCGGCCAGTCGAGCAGTACTTC

J: TRBJ2-4
D: -
V: TRBV2
size: once
CDR3: CASSGENIQYF
DNA: TGTGCCAGCAGTGGAGAAAACATTCAGTACTTC

J: TRBJ1-5
D: -
V: TRBV7-2
size: -
CDR3: CASSLQDGQPQHF
DNA: TGTGCCAGCAGCTTACAGGACGGGCAGCCCCAGCATTTT

J: TRBJ2-3
D: -
V: TRBV25-1
size: -
CDR3: CASSTSTDTQYF
DNA: TGTGCCAGCAGCACTAGCACAGATACGCAGTATTTT

J: TRBJ1-1
D: -
V: TRBV28
size: -
CDR3: CASSPGVDTEAFF
DNA: TGTGCCAGCAGTCCAGGGGTGGACACTGAAGCTTTCTTT

J: TRBJ2-2
D: -
V: TRBV30
size: -
CDR3: CAWSEAGELFF
DNA: TGTGCCTGGAGTGAAGCGGGGGAGCTGTTTTTT

J: TRBJ2-7
D: -
V: TRBV5-6
size: -
CDR3: CASSLAGTGVDEQYF
DNA: TGTGCCAGCAGCTTGGCAGGGACCGGGGTTGACGAGCAGTACTTC

J: TRBJ2-7
D: TRBD1
V: TRBV19
size: once
CDR3: CASRKSGQVYEQYF
DNA: TGTGCCAGTAGAAAATCGGGACAGGTCTACGAGCAGTACTTC

J: TRBJ2-7
D: TRBD2
V: TRBV25-1
size: -
CDR3: CASSEDPSGNYEQYF
DNA: TGTGCCAGCAGTGAAGATCCTAGCGGGAACTACGAGCAGTACTTC

J: TRBJ1-2
D: TRBD1
V: TRBV10-2
size: -
CDR3: CASEQDRGVKGSGYTF
DNA: TGCGCCAGCGAACAGGACAGGGGAGTCAAGGGCTCTGGCTACACCTTC

J: TRBJ1-1
D: -
V: TRBV19
size: once
CDR3: CASSIDSSMNTEAFF
DNA: TGTGCCAGTAGTATAGATTCAAGCATGAACACTGAAGCTTTCTTT

J: TRBJ1-6
D: -
V: TRBV27
size: -
CDR3: CASSLILHSRSIAHSPLHF
DNA: TGTGCCAGCAGTCTTATCCTTCACTCACGGTCTATAGCTCATTCACCCCTCCACTTT

J: TRBJ1-1
D: TRBD1
V: TRBV6-1
size: -
CDR3: CASRLGTAEAFF
DNA: TGTGCCAGCAGACTCGGGACAGCTGAAGCTTTCTTT

J: TRBJ1-4
D: -
V: TRBV18
size: -
CDR3: CASSPLPGLGEKLFF
DNA: TGTGCCAGCTCACCACTTCCAGGGTTGGGTGAAAAACTGTTTTTT

J: TRBJ1-6
D: -
V: TRBV21-1
size: -
CDR3: CASSNAARGDNSPLHF
DNA: TGTGCCAGCAGCAATGCGGCCAGGGGGGACAATTCACCCCTCCACTTT

J: TRBJ2-2
D: -
V: TRBV9
size: -
CDR3: CASSVGSGELFF
DNA: TGTGCCAGCAGCGTAGGGTCCGGGGAGCTGTTTTTT

J: TRBJ2-7
D: -
V: TRBV19
size: -
CDR3: CASSTGTPTRQYF
DNA: TGTGCCAGTAGTACAGGGACCCCCACCCGGCAGTACTTC

J: TRBJ2-3
D: -
V: TRBV30
size: -
CDR3: CAWSVERSTDTQYF
DNA: TGTGCCTGGAGTGTCGAACGGAGCACAGATACGCAGTATTTT

J: TRBJ2-5
D: -
V: TRBV5-1
size: -
CDR3: CASSPGRGRGTRETQYF
DNA: TGCGCCAGCAGCCCAGGACGTGGCAGGGGTACAAGGGAGACCCAGTACTTC

J: TRBJ1-1
D: -
V: TRBV6-1
size: -
CDR3: CASKPPENTEAFF
DNA: TGTGCCAGCAAGCCCCCAGAGAACACTGAAGCTTTCTTT

J: TRBJ2-1
D: -
V: TRBV29-1
size: -
CDR3: CSVERRLSNEQFF
DNA: TGCAGCGTAGAACGGCGCCTGAGCAATGAGCAGTTCTTC

J: TRBJ1-1
D: -
V: TRBV7-8
size: -
CDR3: CASSPDAEAFF
DNA: TGTGCCAGCAGCCCCGACGCTGAAGCTTTCTTT

J: TRBJ1-1
D: -
V: TRBV11-2
size: -
CDR3: CASSLGQGNTEAFF
DNA: TGTGCCAGCAGCTTAGGACAAGGGAACACTGAAGCTTTCTTT

J: TRBJ2-7
D: TRBD2
V: TRBV5-1
size: -
CDR3: CASSLGERGEFFLGYEQYF
DNA: TGCGCCAGCAGCTTGGGTGAACGGGGGGAGTTCTTCCTGGGCTACGAGCAGTACTTC

J: TRBJ2-7
D: -
V: TRBV2
size: once
CDR3: CASRIGTLYEQYF
DNA: TGTGCCAGCAGGATTGGGACGTTGTACGAGCAGTACTTC